This TCR beta chain was identified during a study of human T cells and chemical hapten exposure. Study-wide findings and caveats: The count of PT1 expanded TCRs correlated positively with patch test score.

TCRdb independently ran MiXCR on the RACE reads; one entry per CDR3 protein. The profile shows 120,000 or so distinct CDR3 sequences, roughly 13% of them singletons. Details on this clonotype: Its antigen remains unidentified.

CDR1 is WNHNN and CDR2 is SYGVQD in the germline V gene (reference sequence). The CDR3 covers 11 residues. The ends were cut back, 10 bases at V and 5 bases at J, with 11 bases in the middle. Time point here: pre-sensitization, week 0. Treatment meaning: therapeutic diphenylcyclopropenone sensitization with weekly scalp DPC. This sequence originates from a woman between 18 and 29 years old with alopecia areata. Some clones in this sample may be carry-over from other donors' samples. This material consisted of whole blood, taken in connection with sensitization to the hapten diphenylcyclopropenone (DPC). The V gene is TRBV10-1, the J gene TRBJ1-1, with D perhaps TRBD1 (5 bases). CDR3 in DNA: TGCGCCAACGGGACTGGGACTGAAGCTTTCTTT. Its protein product is CANGTGTEAFF.